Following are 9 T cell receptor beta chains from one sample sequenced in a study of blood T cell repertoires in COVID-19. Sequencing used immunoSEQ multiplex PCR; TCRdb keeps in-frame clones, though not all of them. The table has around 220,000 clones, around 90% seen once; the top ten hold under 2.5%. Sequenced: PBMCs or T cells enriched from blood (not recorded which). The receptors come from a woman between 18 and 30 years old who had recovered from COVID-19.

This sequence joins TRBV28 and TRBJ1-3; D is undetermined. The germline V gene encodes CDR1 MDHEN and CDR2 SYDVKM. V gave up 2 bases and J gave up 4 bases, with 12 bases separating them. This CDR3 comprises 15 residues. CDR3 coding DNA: TGTGCCAGCAGTTTAGATCTAGCGGCCGGAAACACCATATATTTT. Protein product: CASSLDLAAGNTIYF.

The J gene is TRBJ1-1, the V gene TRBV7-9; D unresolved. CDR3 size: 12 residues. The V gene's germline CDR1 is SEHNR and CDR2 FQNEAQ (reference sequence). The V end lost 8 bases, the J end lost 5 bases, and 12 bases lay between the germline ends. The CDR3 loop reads CASLRTGTEAFF. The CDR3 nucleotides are TGTGCCAGCCTCAGGACGGGAACTGAAGCTTTCTTT.

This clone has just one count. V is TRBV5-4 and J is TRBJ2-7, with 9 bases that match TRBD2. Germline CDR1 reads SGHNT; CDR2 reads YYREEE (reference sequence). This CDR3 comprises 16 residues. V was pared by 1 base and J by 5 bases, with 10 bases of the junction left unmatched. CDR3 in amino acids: CASSLSAGGNGHEQYF. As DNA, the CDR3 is TGTGCCAGCAGCTTGTCGGCGGGGGGGAACGGCCACGAGCAGTACTTC.

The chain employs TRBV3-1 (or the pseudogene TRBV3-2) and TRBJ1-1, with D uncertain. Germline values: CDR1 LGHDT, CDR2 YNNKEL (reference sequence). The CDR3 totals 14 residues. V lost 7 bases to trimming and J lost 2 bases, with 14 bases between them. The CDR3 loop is CASTANPVNTEAFF. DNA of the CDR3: TGTGCCAGCACCGCCAATCCGGTCAACACTGAAGCTTTCTTT.

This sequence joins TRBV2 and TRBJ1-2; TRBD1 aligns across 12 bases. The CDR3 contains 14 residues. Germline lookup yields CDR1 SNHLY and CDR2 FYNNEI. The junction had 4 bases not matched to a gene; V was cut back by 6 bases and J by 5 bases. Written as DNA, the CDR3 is TGTGCCAGCAGAGGGACAGGGGGCGGGTATGGCTACACCTTC. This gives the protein CASRGTGGGYGYTF.

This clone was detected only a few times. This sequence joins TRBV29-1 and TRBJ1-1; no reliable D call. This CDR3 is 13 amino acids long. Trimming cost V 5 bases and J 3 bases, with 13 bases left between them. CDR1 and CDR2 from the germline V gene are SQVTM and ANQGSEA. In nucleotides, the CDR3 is TGCAGCGTTTGGCGCGGTGATTACACTGAAGCTTTCTTT. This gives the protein CSVWRGDYTEAFF.

CDR3 residues: CASSLGAGVNEQFF. CDR3 DNA sequence: TGTGCCAGCAGCTTAGGGGCGGGAGTAAATGAGCAGTTCTTC. The chain uses TRBV7-2 and TRBJ2-1; TRBD2 matches at 7 bases. This CDR3 has 14 residues. Looked up from germline, CDR1 is SGHTA and CDR2 is FQGNSA. V lost 1 base to trimming and J lost 7 bases; unmatched junction nucleotides: 4.

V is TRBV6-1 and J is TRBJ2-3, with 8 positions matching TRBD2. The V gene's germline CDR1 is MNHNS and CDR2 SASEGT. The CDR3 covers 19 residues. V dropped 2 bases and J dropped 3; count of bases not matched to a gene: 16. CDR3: CASSETGLSSGRRTDTQYF. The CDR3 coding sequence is TGTGCCAGCAGTGAAACAGGGTTATCAAGCGGGAGAAGAACAGATACGCAGTATTTT.

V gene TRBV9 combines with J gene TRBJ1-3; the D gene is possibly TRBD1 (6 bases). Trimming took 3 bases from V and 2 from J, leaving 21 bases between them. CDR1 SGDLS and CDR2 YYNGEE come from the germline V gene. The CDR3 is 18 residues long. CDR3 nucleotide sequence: TGTGCCAGCAGCGACCGGGACGAGGAAAAGGGGGCTGGAAACACCATATATTTT. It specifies CASSDRDEEKGAGNTIYF.